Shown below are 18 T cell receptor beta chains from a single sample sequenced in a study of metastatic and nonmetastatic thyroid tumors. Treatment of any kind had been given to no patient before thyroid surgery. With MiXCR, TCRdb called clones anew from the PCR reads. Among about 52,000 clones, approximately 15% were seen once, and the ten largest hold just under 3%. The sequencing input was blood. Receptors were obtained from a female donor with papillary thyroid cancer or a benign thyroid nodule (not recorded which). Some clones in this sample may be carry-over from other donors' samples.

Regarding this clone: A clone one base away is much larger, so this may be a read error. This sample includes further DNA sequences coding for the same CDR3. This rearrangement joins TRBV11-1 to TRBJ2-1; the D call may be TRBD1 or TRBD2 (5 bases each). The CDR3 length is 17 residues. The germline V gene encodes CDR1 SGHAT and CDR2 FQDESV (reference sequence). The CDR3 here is CASSGGDTSSWANGQFF. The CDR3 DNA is TGTGCCAGCAGCGGGGGTGATACTAGTAGTTGGGCCAATGGGCAGTTCTTC.

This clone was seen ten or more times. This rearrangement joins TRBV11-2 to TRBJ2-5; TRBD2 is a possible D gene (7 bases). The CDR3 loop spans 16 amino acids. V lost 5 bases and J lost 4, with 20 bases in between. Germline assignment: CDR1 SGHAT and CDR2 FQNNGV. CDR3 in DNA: TGTGCCAGCAGCCTTCAACTAGGGGGGGAGGGAGAGACCCAGTACTTC. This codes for CASSLQLGGEGETQYF.

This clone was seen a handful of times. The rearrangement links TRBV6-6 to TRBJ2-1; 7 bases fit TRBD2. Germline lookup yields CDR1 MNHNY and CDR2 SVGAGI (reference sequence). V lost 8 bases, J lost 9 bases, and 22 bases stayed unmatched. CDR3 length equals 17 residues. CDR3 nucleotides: TGTGCCAGCGAATCTTCTACCGCGGGACTAACATATAGTGAGCAGTTCTTC. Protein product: CASESSTAGLTYSEQFF.

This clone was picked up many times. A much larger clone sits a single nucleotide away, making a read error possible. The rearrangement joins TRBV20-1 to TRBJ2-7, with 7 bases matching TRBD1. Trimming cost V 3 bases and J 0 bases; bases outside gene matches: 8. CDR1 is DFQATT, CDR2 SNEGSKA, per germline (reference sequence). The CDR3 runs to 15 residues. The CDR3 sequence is CSARNRQGLSYEQYF. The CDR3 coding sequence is TGCAGTGCTAGGAATAGACAGGGCCTCTCCTACGAGCAGTACTTC.

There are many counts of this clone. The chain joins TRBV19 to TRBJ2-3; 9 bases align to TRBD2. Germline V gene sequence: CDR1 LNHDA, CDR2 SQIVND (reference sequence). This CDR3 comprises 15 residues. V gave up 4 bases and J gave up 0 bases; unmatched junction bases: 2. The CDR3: CASSTSGMSTDTQYF. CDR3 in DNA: TGTGCCAGTAGTACTAGCGGGATGAGCACAGATACGCAGTATTTT.

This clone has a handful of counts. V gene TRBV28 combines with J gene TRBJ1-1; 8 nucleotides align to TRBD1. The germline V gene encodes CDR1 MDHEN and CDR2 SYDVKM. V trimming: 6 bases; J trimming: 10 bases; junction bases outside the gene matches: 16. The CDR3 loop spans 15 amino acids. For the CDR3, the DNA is TGTGCCAGCAGCAAGCCGGGACAGGCTCCACGGGGAGCTTTCTTT. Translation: CASSKPGQAPRGAFF.

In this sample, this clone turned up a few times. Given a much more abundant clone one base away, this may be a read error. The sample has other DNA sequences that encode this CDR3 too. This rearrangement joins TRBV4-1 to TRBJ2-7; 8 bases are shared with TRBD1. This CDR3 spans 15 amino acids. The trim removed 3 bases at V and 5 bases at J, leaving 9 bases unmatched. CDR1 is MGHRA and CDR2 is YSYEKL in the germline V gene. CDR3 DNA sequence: TGCGCCAGCAGCCAGGGAGGACAGGGCGGTCACGAGCAGTACTTC. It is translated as CASSQGGQGGHEQYF.

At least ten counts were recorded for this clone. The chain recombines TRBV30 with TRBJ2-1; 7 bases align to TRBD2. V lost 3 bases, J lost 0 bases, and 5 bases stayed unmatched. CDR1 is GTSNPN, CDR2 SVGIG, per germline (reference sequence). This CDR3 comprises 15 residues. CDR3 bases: TGTGCCTGGAGGCTGGGCGGGAGCTCCTACAATGAGCAGTTCTTC. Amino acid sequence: CAWRLGGSSYNEQFF.

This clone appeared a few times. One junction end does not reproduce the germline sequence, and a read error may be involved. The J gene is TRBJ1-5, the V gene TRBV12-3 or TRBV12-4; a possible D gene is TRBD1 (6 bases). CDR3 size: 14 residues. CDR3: CASSTSGAGQPRHF. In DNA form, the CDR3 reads TGTGCCAGCAGTACCTCAGGGGCAGGACAGCCCCGGCATTTT.

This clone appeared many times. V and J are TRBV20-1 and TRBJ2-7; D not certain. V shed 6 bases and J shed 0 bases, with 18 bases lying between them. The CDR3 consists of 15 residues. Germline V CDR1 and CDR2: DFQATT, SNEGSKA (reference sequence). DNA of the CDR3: TGCAGTGCCCCCAGGCGTGCAGATTCCTCCTACGAGCAGTACTTC. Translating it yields CSAPRRADSSYEQYF.

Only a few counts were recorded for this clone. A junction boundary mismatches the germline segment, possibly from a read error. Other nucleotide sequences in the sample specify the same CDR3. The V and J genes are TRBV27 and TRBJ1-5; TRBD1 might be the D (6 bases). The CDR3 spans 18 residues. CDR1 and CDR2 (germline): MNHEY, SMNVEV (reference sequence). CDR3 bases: TGTGCCAGCAGTGCGCGCCGACGTACAGGGAGTGGCGGTCAGCCCCAGCATTTC. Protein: CASSARRRTGSGGQPQHF.

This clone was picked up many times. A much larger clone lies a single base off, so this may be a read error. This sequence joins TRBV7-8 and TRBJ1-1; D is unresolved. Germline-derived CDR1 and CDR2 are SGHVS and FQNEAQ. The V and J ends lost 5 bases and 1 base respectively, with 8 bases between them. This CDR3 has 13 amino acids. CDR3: CASSRTGNTEAFF. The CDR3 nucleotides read TGTGCCAGCAGCCGAACGGGGAACACTGAAGCTTTCTTT.

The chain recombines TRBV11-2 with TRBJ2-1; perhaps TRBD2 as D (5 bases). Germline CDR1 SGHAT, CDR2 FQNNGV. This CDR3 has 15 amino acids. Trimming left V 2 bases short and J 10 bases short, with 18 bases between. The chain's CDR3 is CASSLTRGISREQFF. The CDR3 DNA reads TGTGCCAGCAGCTTAACTAGAGGGATATCCCGGGAGCAGTTCTTC. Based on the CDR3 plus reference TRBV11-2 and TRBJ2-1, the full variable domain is EAGVAQSPRYKIIEKRQSVAFWCNPISGHATLYWYQQILGQGPKLLIQFQNNGVVDDSQLPKDRFSAERLKGVDSTLKIQPAKLEDSAVYLCASSLTRGISREQFFGPGTRLTVL.

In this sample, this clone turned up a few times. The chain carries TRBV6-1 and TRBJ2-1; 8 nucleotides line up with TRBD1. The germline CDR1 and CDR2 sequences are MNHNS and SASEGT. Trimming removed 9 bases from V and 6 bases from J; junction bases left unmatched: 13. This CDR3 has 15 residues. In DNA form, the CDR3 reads TGTGCCAGTAGGGGACAGGTGGTGGGTGGCAATGAGCAGTTCTTC. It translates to CASRGQVVGGNEQFF.

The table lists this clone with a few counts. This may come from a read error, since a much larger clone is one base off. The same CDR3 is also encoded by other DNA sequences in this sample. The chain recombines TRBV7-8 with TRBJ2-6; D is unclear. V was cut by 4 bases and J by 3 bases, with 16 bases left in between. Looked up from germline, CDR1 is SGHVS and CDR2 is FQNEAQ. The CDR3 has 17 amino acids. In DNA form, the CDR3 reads TGTGCCAGCAGCTCTTCGGGTCCCCTTGGTGGGGCCAACGTCCTGACTTTC. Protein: CASSSSGPLGGANVLTF.

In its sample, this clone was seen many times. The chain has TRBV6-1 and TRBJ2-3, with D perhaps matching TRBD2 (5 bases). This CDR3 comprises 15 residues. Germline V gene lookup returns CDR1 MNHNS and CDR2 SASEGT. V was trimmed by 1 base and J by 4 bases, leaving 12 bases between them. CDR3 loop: CASSEGQGSADTQYF. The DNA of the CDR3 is TGTGCCAGCAGTGAAGGCCAAGGTAGCGCAGATACGCAGTATTTT.

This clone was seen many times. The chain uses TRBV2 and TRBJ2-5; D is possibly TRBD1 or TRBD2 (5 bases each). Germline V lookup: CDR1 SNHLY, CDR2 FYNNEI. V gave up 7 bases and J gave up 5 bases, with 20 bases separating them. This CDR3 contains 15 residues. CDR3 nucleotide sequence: TGTGCCAGCAACGCACTACTAGGAAGGGGCGAGACCCAGTACTTC. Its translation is CASNALLGRGETQYF.

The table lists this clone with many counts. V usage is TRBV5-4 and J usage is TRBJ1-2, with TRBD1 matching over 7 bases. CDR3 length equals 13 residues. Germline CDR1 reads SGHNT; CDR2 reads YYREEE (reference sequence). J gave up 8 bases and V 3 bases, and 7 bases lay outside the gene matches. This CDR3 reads CASSSPTGRGYTF. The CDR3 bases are TGTGCCAGCAGCTCCCCGACAGGGCGAGGCTACACCTTC.